Below are 28 T cell receptor beta chains sequenced from a single sample in a study of beta chain features in type 1 diabetes. Their antigen targets remain unknown. Study-wide findings and caveats: TCRB CDR3s were moderately but significantly shorter in Type 1 diabetes patients in all four CD4+ subsets.

The entirety of the isolated RNA underwent reverse transcription, so expressed TCRB transcripts were sequenced. The method was immunoSEQ multiplex PCR; TCRdb's version includes in-frame clones alone and lacks a portion of them. The sample shows around 53,000 clones, around 60% of them seen only once. The sequencing input was stem cell memory CD4+ T cells from blood. These receptors were collected from a woman in her twenties or thirties with type 1 diabetes.

The chain employs TRBV9 and TRBJ1-2, with D possibly matching TRBD1 (6 bases). Trimming stripped 2 bases from V and 4 bases from J, with 21 bases between. This CDR3 region has 17 residues. CDR1 and CDR2 (germline): SGDLS, YYNGEE. The CDR3 sequence is CASSVGAKGQAIYGYTF. CDR3 sequence (DNA): TGTGCCAGCAGCGTGGGGGCAAAGGGACAAGCAATCTATGGCTACACCTTC.

The genes are TRBV12-5 and TRBJ1-1, with D hard to call. This CDR3 contains 16 residues. Germline V lookup: CDR1 LGHNT, CDR2 FRNRAP. V was trimmed by 0 bases and J by 1 base, leaving 12 bases between them. The CDR3 sequence: CASGLVLGRTNTEAFF. In DNA form, the CDR3 reads TGTGCTAGTGGTTTGGTATTGGGCAGAACGAACACTGAAGCTTTCTTT.

The rearrangement links TRBV30 to TRBJ2-1; 8 bases are shared with TRBD1. Germline V gene sequence: CDR1 GTSNPN, CDR2 SVGIG (reference sequence). The CDR3 has 15 amino acids. V trimming: 2 bases; J trimming: 3 bases; junction bases outside the gene matches: 6. The CDR3 bases are TGTGCCTGGAGTACGCTCGGACAGGGCTACAATGAGCAGTTCTTC. This translates into CAWSTLGQGYNEQFF.

The chain links TRBV5-8 to TRBJ2-1, with 8 bases that match TRBD2. Germline V gene lookup returns CDR1 SGHTS and CDR2 YDEGEE. The CDR3 length is 15 residues. Trimming took 2 bases from V and 2 from J; bases not matched to a gene: 3. CDR3 nucleotides: TGTGCCAGCAGCTTTACTAGCGGAACCTACAATGAGCAGTTCTTC. It specifies CASSFTSGTYNEQFF.

A few counts support this clone. CDR3 amino acids: CARPGQGYNQPQHF. The CDR3 nucleotides read TGTGCCAGGCCGGGACAGGGTTACAATCAGCCCCAGCATTTT. The V call is TRBV27, the J call TRBJ1-5, with 9 bases matching TRBD1. The germline V gene encodes CDR1 MNHEY and CDR2 SMNVEV (reference sequence). Unmatched junction bases numbered 6, after V lost 9 bases and J lost 3 bases. CDR3 length: 14 amino acids.

This clone has more than one count but fewer than ten. V usage is TRBV2 and J usage is TRBJ1-1, with TRBD1 identical over 7 bases. J lost 1 base, V lost 5 bases, and 7 bases had no gene match. CDR1 is SNHLY and CDR2 is FYNNEI in the germline V gene. The CDR3 is 15 amino acids. CDR3 sequence reads: CASSRDSTSNTEAFF. In DNA, the CDR3 is TGTGCCAGCAGTCGGGACAGCACGTCGAACACTGAAGCTTTCTTT.

There are a few counts of this clone. This sequence joins TRBV7-9 and TRBJ2-3; TRBD2 is a possible D gene (6 bases). The CDR3 has 14 amino acids. The germline V gene has CDR1 SEHNR and CDR2 FQNEAQ (reference sequence). V lost 11 bases, J lost 0 bases, and 15 bases lay in between. The CDR3 DNA sequence: TGTGCCGGAGGGCACCAAACTAGCACAGATACGCAGTATTTT. Residues: CAGGHQTSTDTQYF.

In DNA form, the CDR3 reads TGTGCCAGCAGTGGAGCAGGGGGCGGGACAGATACGCAGTATTTT. Translating gives CASSGAGGGTDTQYF. This chain links TRBV2 with TRBJ2-3; 8 bases fit TRBD1. The CDR3 extends over 15 amino acids. Germline V CDR1 and CDR2: SNHLY, FYNNEI. The V segment lost 4 bases and the J segment 3 bases; nucleotides outside the gene matches: 6.

The CDR3 here is CASSETSGRAASQFF. The CDR3 DNA is TGCGCCAGCAGTGAGACTAGCGGGAGGGCCGCATCGCAGTTCTTC. The V gene is TRBV10-2, the J gene TRBJ2-1, with 13 bases aligning to TRBD2. Germline assignment: CDR1 WSHSY and CDR2 SAAADI. After removal of 2 bases from V and 12 bases from J, the junction contained 7 bases not matched to a gene. The CDR3 runs 15 residues.

This sequence joins TRBV9 and TRBJ2-5; D unclear. This CDR3 has 19 amino acids. Trimming stripped 0 bases from V and 5 bases from J, with 26 bases between. Germline V gene data show CDR1 as SGDLS and CDR2 as YYNGEE. The CDR3 sequence is CASSVGGLGNPSFRETQYF. In nucleotides, the CDR3 is TGTGCCAGCAGCGTAGGCGGTCTCGGCAACCCTTCTTTTCGGGAGACCCAGTACTTC.

This chain connects TRBV28 to TRBJ1-2; D is unresolved. CDR3 length: 15 amino acids. V lost 6 bases to trimming and J lost 3 bases, with 17 bases between them. Germline assignment: CDR1 MDHEN and CDR2 SYDVKM. The CDR3 sequence: CASRIFSPTHYGYTF. CDR3 nucleotide sequence: TGTGCCAGCAGAATCTTCTCGCCGACTCACTATGGCTACACCTTC.

The rearrangement links TRBV7-9 to TRBJ2-1; 14 nucleotides match TRBD2. This CDR3 is built from 17 residues. The trim removed 0 bases at V and 3 bases at J, leaving 1 base unmatched. Per germline, CDR1 SEHNR and CDR2 FQNEAQ (reference sequence). The CDR3 loop is CASSLAGTSGGYNEQFF. The CDR3 DNA sequence: TGTGCCAGCAGCTTAGCGGGGACTAGCGGGGGCTACAATGAGCAGTTCTTC.

V usage is TRBV6-7 and J usage is TRBJ2-1; TRBD2 matches at 9 bases. TRBV6-7 belongs to the ORF category, with a function that is uncertain. The CDR3 runs to 16 residues. Germline trimming cut 0 bases from V and 7 bases from J; bases unmatched to any gene: 7. The CDR3 nucleotides read TGTGCCAGCAGTTACTCGAAAGCGGGAGGAATAAATGAGCAGTTCTTC. It yields the protein CASSYSKAGGINEQFF.

This chain uses TRBV7-9 with TRBJ2-2, with D possibly matching TRBD1 (6 bases). Germline-derived CDR1 and CDR2 are SEHNR and FQNEAQ (reference sequence). V lost 5 bases, J lost 4 bases, and 17 bases lay in between. The CDR3 length is 16 residues. The CDR3 spells CASSPQGRLGTGELFF. CDR3 in DNA: TGTGCCAGCAGCCCACAGGGCAGGTTGGGCACCGGGGAGCTGTTTTTT.

The rearrangement joins TRBV5-4 to TRBJ2-2; D uncertain. Germline loops: CDR1 SGHNT, CDR2 YYREEE (reference sequence). Trimming removed 0 bases at V and 2 bases at J, with 8 bases between. There are 15 residues in the CDR3. CDR3 residues: CASSLGLDNTGELFF. In DNA form, the CDR3 reads TGTGCCAGCAGCTTGGGGCTCGATAACACCGGGGAGCTGTTTTTT.

This chain connects TRBV29-1 to TRBJ1-1, with D possibly being TRBD1 (6 bases). Trimming removed 3 bases from V and 4 bases from J, with 9 bases in between. Germline CDR1 and CDR2: SQVTM and ANQGSEA. This CDR3 has 12 residues. CDR3 residues: CSVDVRGTEAFF. In DNA, the CDR3 is TGCAGCGTTGACGTCAGGGGCACTGAAGCTTTCTTT.

The chain uses TRBV9 and TRBJ1-4; no definite D call. Germline lookup yields CDR1 SGDLS and CDR2 YYNGEE. The CDR3 covers 15 residues. The V end was cut by 4 bases, the J end by 4 bases, with 14 bases between. The CDR3 nucleotides are TGTGCCAGCAGCCCGTGGCGAGGTCTTAATGAAAAACTGTTTTTT. As protein: CASSPWRGLNEKLFF. The entire variable domain, with the rest obtained from reference TRBV9 and TRBJ1-4, is as follows: DSGVTQTPKHLITATGQRVTLRCSPRSGDLSVYWYQQSLDQGLQFLIQYYNGEERAKGNILERFSAQQFPDLHSELNLSSLELGDSALYFCASSPWRGLNEKLFFGSGTQLSVL.

The chain recombines TRBV9 with TRBJ1-1, with a possible D match to TRBD1 (6 bases). V lost 0 bases and J lost 0, with 6 bases in between. CDR1 is SGDLS and CDR2 is YYNGEE in the germline V gene. The CDR3 is 14 residues long. The DNA of the CDR3 is TGTGCCAGCAGCGTAGACAGGGTGAACACTGAAGCTTTCTTT. This encodes CASSVDRVNTEAFF.

V and J are TRBV9 and TRBJ2-1, with 7 bases that match TRBD1. The CDR3 is 16 amino acids. V lost 4 bases, J lost 2 bases, and 9 bases stayed unmatched. Germline-derived CDR1 and CDR2 are SGDLS and YYNGEE. The CDR3 spells CASSKRTGQAYNEQFF. DNA of the CDR3: TGTGCCAGCAGCAAACGGACAGGCCAGGCCTACAATGAGCAGTTCTTC.

In nucleotides, the CDR3 is TGCAGCGTCGCCCTAGCGTACAGGAGCATGAACACTGAAGCTTTCTTT. Translated, it gives CSVALAYRSMNTEAFF. V gene TRBV29-1 combines with J gene TRBJ1-1; D may be TRBD1 (5 bases). Germline V gene lookup returns CDR1 SQVTM and CDR2 ANQGSEA. The V end was cut by 6 bases, the J end by 0 bases, with 20 bases between. The CDR3 consists of 16 residues.

V gene TRBV6-5 combines with J gene TRBJ2-5, with D perhaps matching TRBD1 (5 bases). Trimming took 0 bases from V and 2 from J, leaving 10 bases between them. The germline V gene encodes CDR1 MNHEY and CDR2 SVGAGI. This CDR3 spans 15 amino acids. CDR3 in DNA: TGTGCCAGCAGTTACTCACCGACAGCTCAAGAGACCCAGTACTTC. Its translation is CASSYSPTAQETQYF.

This clone is a singleton in its sample. The chain employs TRBV2 and TRBJ1-1; no firm D call. Between the trimmed V and J ends, which lost 3 bases and 2 bases, there was a span of 10 bases. The germline gives CDR1 SNHLY, CDR2 FYNNEI. The CDR3 sequence is 14 residues long. Here the CDR3 reads CASSDPGDNTEAFF. In DNA, the CDR3 is TGTGCCAGCAGTGACCCCGGGGATAACACTGAAGCTTTCTTT.

A few counts support this clone. The V and J genes are TRBV5-1 and TRBJ2-5; the D is unclear. V was pared by 0 bases and J by 0 bases, with 9 bases between. The CDR3 is made up of 15 amino acids. Germline V gene lookup returns CDR1 SGHRS and CDR2 YFSETQ. The CDR3 DNA is TGCGCCAGCAGCTTGGCTTTGGCCTACCAAGAGACCCAGTACTTC. Its translation is CASSLALAYQETQYF.

This clone was seen more than once but under ten times. The rearrangement uses TRBV15 and TRBJ2-5; TRBD1 matches 7 bases. Germline V gene sequence: CDR1 LNHNV, CDR2 YYDKDF (reference sequence). The ends lost 2 bases at V and 2 bases at J; junction bases unmatched: 2. The CDR3 is made up of 14 amino acids. The DNA for the CDR3 is TGTGCCACCAGCAGACAGGGGGTTCAAGAGACCCAGTACTTC. It encodes CATSRQGVQETQYF. The whole variable domain, remainder taken from reference TRBV15 and TRBJ2-5, is DAMVIQNPRYQVTQFGKPVTLSCSQTLNHNVMYWYQQKSSQAPKLLFHYYDKDFNNEADTPDNFQSRRPNTSFCFLDIRSPGLGDTAMYLCATSRQGVQETQYFGPGTRLLVL.

On this clone itself: Other DNA sequences in this sample translate to the same CDR3. The genes are TRBV5-1 and TRBJ1-5; 7 bases agree with TRBD1. V dropped 3 bases and J dropped 2; count of bases not matched to a gene: 2. Germline CDR1 SGHRS, CDR2 YFSETQ. The CDR3 loop spans 14 amino acids. The CDR3 DNA sequence: TGCGCCAGCAGCTCCACAGGGGGCAATCAGCCCCAGCATTTT. Amino acids: CASSSTGGNQPQHF.

The genes are TRBV29-1 and TRBJ2-3, with TRBD2 matching 11 bases. The germline gives CDR1 SQVTM, CDR2 ANQGSEA. This CDR3 spans 19 amino acids. The V segment lost 7 bases and the J segment 2 bases; nucleotides outside the gene matches: 20. CDR3 sequence (DNA): TGCAGCGCCGCGTGGCTAGCGGGAGGCACGTCCCGCACCACAGATACGCAGTATTTT. This sequence encodes CSAAWLAGGTSRTTDTQYF.

This clone was seen a few times. V gene TRBV6-1 combines with J gene TRBJ1-2; no definite D call. Trimming removed 6 bases at V and 5 bases at J, with 10 bases between. The CDR3 sequence is 12 residues long. Germline V gene sequence: CDR1 MNHNS, CDR2 SASEGT. CDR3: CASSEREYGYTF. The CDR3 DNA reads TGTGCCAGCAGCGAAAGAGAATATGGCTACACCTTC.

This clone was counted between two and nine times. The J gene is TRBJ2-7, the V gene TRBV7-3, with D perhaps TRBD2 (6 bases). V shed 1 base and J shed 0 bases, with 10 bases lying between them. Germline V gene sequence: CDR1 SGHTA, CDR2 FQGTGA. This CDR3 has 15 amino acids. CDR3 amino acids: CASSLSGDSSYEQYF. The DNA for the CDR3 is TGTGCCAGCAGCTTAAGCGGGGATAGCTCCTACGAGCAGTACTTC.